Listed here is a single TCR beta chain. CDR1 and CDR2 (germline): SGDLS, YYNGEE. The CDR3 runs 15 residues. V gave up 4 bases and J gave up 5 bases, with 16 bases separating them. This record comes from a study of blood T cell repertoires in COVID-19. Study-level background: The samples span acute and convalescent COVID-19 from the United States, Italy and Spain. T cells, B-cell-depleted T cells, or PBMCs provided the cDNA or gDNA that served as material.

In the source study's methods: The authors estimated nucleated cell counts from reference gene primer amplification. Using immunoSEQ multiplex PCR, the repertoire was profiled, and TCRdb retains in-frame clones only, with some absent. The V and J calls and clone size were taken over from that table, and D and trimming were inferred from the DNA. This table holds about 230,000 clones, 80% to 85% found once. The TCR comes from a man between 50 and 59 years old with active or convalescent COVID-19. Sequencing input: peripheral blood. The chain employs TRBV9 and TRBJ2-1; a weak D match, TRBD2 (7 bases). CDR3 nucleotides: TGTGCCAGCAGCCTAGGGCGGGGGCCCCACAATGAGCAGTTCTTC. It codes for CASSLGRGPHNEQFF.